The 13 T cell receptor beta chains below all came from one sample that was sequenced in a study of yellow fever vaccine responses in identical twins. TCRdb re-called the RT-PCR reads through MiXCR, storing one row per CDR3 protein. This sample has approximately 13,000 distinct CDR3 sequences, with about four fifths found just once. The specimen comprised T cells from blood (PBMCs), unsorted or a sorted subset (not recorded which), sampled before or after yellow fever vaccination (not recorded which). The receptor set was obtained from a woman younger than 35 who received the yellow fever vaccine.

This rearrangement joins TRBV7-2 to TRBJ2-7; D gene ambiguous. Germline CDR1 reads SGHTA; CDR2 reads FQGNSA. V was clipped by 4 bases and J by 6 bases, with 10 bases between them. This CDR3 contains 12 residues. The CDR3 reads CASSSPFIEQYF. The CDR3 bases are TGTGCCAGCAGCTCCCCATTCATCGAGCAGTACTTC.

The chain has TRBV5-6 and TRBJ2-7, with D tentatively TRBD1 (6 bases). Germline loops: CDR1 SGHDT, CDR2 YYEEEE. The CDR3 is 12 amino acids. V lost 1 base and J lost 6, with 8 bases in between. As DNA, the CDR3 is TGTGCCAGCAGCTTGATGACAGGCGAGCAGTACTTC. This encodes CASSLMTGEQYF.

V is TRBV6-2 or TRBV6-3 and J is TRBJ2-1; no definite D call. The CDR3 is 17 residues long. Germline V gene data show CDR1 as MNHEY and CDR2 as SVGEGT. V was pared by 7 bases and J by 0 bases, with 19 bases between. The chain's CDR3 is CASTYSVARNSYNEQFF. The DNA of the CDR3 is TGTGCCAGCACCTACTCGGTGGCGCGAAACTCCTACAATGAGCAGTTCTTC.

The CDR3 is CASSYRDSTLADTQYF. Here the CDR3 DNA reads TGTGCCAGCAGCTATCGGGACTCGACTTTGGCAGATACGCAGTATTTT. The rearrangement joins TRBV7-6 to TRBJ2-3, with D perhaps TRBD2 (6 bases). Germline-derived CDR1 and CDR2 are SGHVS and FNYEAQ. Trimming removed 4 bases from V and 4 bases from J, with 18 bases in between. This CDR3 contains 16 residues.

In nucleotides, the CDR3 is TGTGCCAGCAGCCCAGGACAGGGGCTCAGCAATCAGCCCCAGCATTTT. The encoded protein is CASSPGQGLSNQPQHF. The V call is TRBV7-1, the J call TRBJ1-5; 9 positions match TRBD1. TRBV7-1 qualifies as an ORF whose function is uncertain. There are 16 residues in the CDR3. After removal of 5 bases from V and 1 base from J, the junction contained 6 bases not matched to a gene.

The V gene is TRBV7-9, the J gene TRBJ2-1; TRBD2 matches 8 bases. CDR1 and CDR2 (germline): SEHNR, FQNEAQ (reference sequence). The junction had 10 bases not matched to a gene; V was cut back by 5 bases and J by 1 base. The CDR3 runs 17 residues. CDR3 protein: CASSGWTSGGSYNEQFF. CDR3 nucleotides: TGTGCCAGCAGCGGGTGGACCAGCGGGGGTTCCTACAATGAGCAGTTCTTC.

The V gene is TRBV5-5, the J gene TRBJ2-4, with a possible D match to TRBD2 (5 bases). The CDR3 length is 17 residues. Germline V CDR1 and CDR2: SGHKS, YYEKEE (reference sequence). The V and J ends lost 6 bases and 0 bases respectively, with 19 bases between them. The DNA for the CDR3 is TGTGCCAGCACGCTCTCGACCGGAGGCTTAGCCAAAAACATTCAGTACTTC. Its protein is CASTLSTGGLAKNIQYF. The full variable domain, with the rest looked up from reference TRBV5-5 and TRBJ2-4, is DAGVTQSPTHLIKTRGQQVTLRCSPISGHKSVSWYQQVLGQGPQFIFQYYEKEERGRGNFPDRFSARQFPNYSSELNVNALLLGDSALYLCASTLSTGGLAKNIQYFGAGTRLSVL.

The V call is TRBV12-3 or TRBV12-4, the J call TRBJ2-2; 13 bases map to TRBD2. V was pared by 6 bases and J by 5 bases, with 6 bases of the junction left unmatched. The CDR3 runs to 16 residues. CDR3 loop: CASSRTSGRNTGELFF. CDR3 DNA: TGTGCCAGCAGCAGGACTAGCGGGAGAAATACCGGGGAGCTGTTTTTT.

This clonotype is a singleton in its sample. The V and J genes are TRBV11-1 and TRBJ2-2; no definite D call. V lost 6 bases to trimming and J lost 5 bases, with 10 bases between them. The CDR3 covers 13 residues. In germline, CDR1 is SGHAT, CDR2 FQDESV (reference sequence). The CDR3, as DNA: TGTGCCAGCAGGATGTCGTTAACCGGGGAGCTGTTTTTT. Protein: CASRMSLTGELFF.

The chain recombines TRBV5-1 with TRBJ2-5, with TRBD2 as a possible D gene (6 bases). The V gene lost 2 bases and the J gene lost 0 bases, with 11 bases spanning the gap. CDR3 size: 15 residues. Germline values: CDR1 SGHRS, CDR2 YFSETQ. The CDR3 bases are TGCGCCAGCAGCTTTTACGGCGGGAACCAAGAGACCCAGTACTTC. Its translation: CASSFYGGNQETQYF.

This clonotype was recorded only once. The V call is TRBV2, the J call TRBJ2-3, with unresolved D. Trimming cost V 5 bases and J 3 bases, with 12 bases left between them. Germline CDR1 reads SNHLY; CDR2 reads FYNNEI. The CDR3 spans 14 residues. In DNA, the CDR3 is TGTGCCAGCAGTAATCTAAAAAGGACAGATACGCAGTATTTT. Its protein product is CASSNLKRTDTQYF. The full variable domain, its missing parts supplied by reference TRBV2 and TRBJ2-3, is EPEVTQTPSHQVTQMGQEVILRCVPISNHLYFYWYRQILGQKVEFLVSFYNNEISEKSEIFDDQFSVERPDGSNFTLKIRSTKLEDSAMYFCASSNLKRTDTQYFGPGTRLTVL.

The rearrangement joins TRBV20-1 to TRBJ2-1; maybe TRBD2 (6 bases). The V gene lost 6 bases and the J gene lost 4 bases, with 10 bases spanning the gap. This CDR3 contains 12 residues. Per germline, CDR1 DFQATT and CDR2 SNEGSKA (reference sequence). CDR3 in amino acids: CSARTNYNEQFF. As DNA, the CDR3 is TGCAGTGCCCGGACTAATTACAATGAGCAGTTCTTC.

V usage is TRBV5-1 and J usage is TRBJ2-7, with TRBD1 identical over 8 bases. V was pared by 4 bases and J by 2 bases, with 5 bases of the junction left unmatched. The CDR3 consists of 14 residues. Germline CDR1 reads SGHRS; CDR2 reads YFSETQ. CDR3 DNA sequence: TGCGCCAGCAGCGAACCGGGACAGGCCTACGAGCAGTACTTC. It yields the protein CASSEPGQAYEQYF.